One and the same sample provided the 9 T cell receptor beta chains below, sequenced in a study of CD8+ T cells in alopecia areata. Isolated RNA was reverse transcribed into cDNA used as the sequencing template. Profiled with immunoSEQ multiplex PCR; TCRdb holds only in-frame clones, not every one. The table has around 150,000 clones, about three fifths seen once. Sequencing was done on a sample of CD4+ T cells sorted from blood. Receptor source: a human donor in good health.

V gene TRBV29-1 combines with J gene TRBJ2-2; tentative D call: TRBD2 (5 bases). The CDR3 is made up of 15 amino acids. The V end was cut by 7 bases, the J end by 3 bases, with 18 bases between. In germline, CDR1 is SQVTM, CDR2 ANQGSEA. The CDR3 loop reads CSAGGRQTDTGELFF. CDR3 nucleotides: TGCAGCGCCGGAGGTCGTCAGACGGACACCGGGGAGCTGTTTTTT.

The chain recombines TRBV9 with TRBJ2-2; D gene unclear. V was cut by 0 bases and J by 0 bases, with 6 bases left in between. Germline values: CDR1 SGDLS, CDR2 YYNGEE. This CDR3 spans 15 amino acids. The DNA of the CDR3 is TGTGCCAGCAGCGTAGTCACCGCGAACACCGGGGAGCTGTTTTTT. Its translation: CASSVVTANTGELFF.

This sequence joins TRBV28 and TRBJ1-2, with D possibly TRBD1 on 5 matching bases. Germline loops: CDR1 MDHEN, CDR2 SYDVKM. The CDR3 has 13 residues. V dropped 7 bases and J dropped 4 bases, with 13 bases sitting between them. The CDR3 is CASTAPGTYGYTF. The CDR3 DNA follows: TGTGCCAGCACCGCCCCTGGGACCTATGGCTACACCTTC.

The V and J genes are TRBV4-1 and TRBJ2-1; D is undetermined. The CDR3 has 17 residues. CDR1 and CDR2 (germline): MGHRA, YSYEKL. Trimming stripped 0 bases from V and 9 bases from J, with 21 bases between. CDR3 in amino acids: CASSQDPGRNKRSEQFF. The CDR3 bases are TGCGCCAGCAGCCAAGATCCCGGACGGAACAAAAGAAGTGAGCAGTTCTTC.

This rearrangement joins TRBV11-2 to TRBJ2-3; 10 nucleotides match TRBD2. The CDR3 runs to 15 residues. The germline V gene encodes CDR1 SGHAT and CDR2 FQNNGV. With V trimmed by 2 bases and J by 11 bases, 10 bases remained unmatched. The CDR3 bases are TGTGCCAGCAGCTTATGGAGCGGGAGGGAAGGTGGGCAGTATTTT. It specifies CASSLWSGREGGQYF.

A single count supports this clone. The chain is built from TRBV9 and TRBJ2-1, with no clear D. V lost 4 bases and J 7 bases, leaving 6 bases between the germline ends. In germline, CDR1 is SGDLS, CDR2 YYNGEE. The CDR3 is 11 residues long. The CDR3 region has the DNA TGTGCCAGCAGCAAACTTAATGAGCAGTTCTTC. It specifies CASSKLNEQFF.

The V gene is TRBV18, the J gene TRBJ1-2; TRBD1 might be the D (6 bases). Germline CDR1 and CDR2: KGHSH and LQKENI. This CDR3 region has 13 residues. V shed 5 bases and J shed 4 bases, with 11 bases lying between them. The CDR3 DNA follows: TGTGCCAGCTCAAATACAGGGACCTATGGCTACACCTTC. As protein: CASSNTGTYGYTF.

About this clone itself: The same CDR3 arises from other DNA sequences in this sample as well. The CDR3: CASSLRAGELFF. For the CDR3, the DNA is TGTGCCAGCAGCCTCAGGGCGGGGGAGCTGTTTTTT. This chain joins TRBV7-6 and TRBJ2-2; weak D call: TRBD1 (5 bases). CDR1 SGHVS and CDR2 FNYEAQ come from the germline V gene. The CDR3 extends over 12 amino acids. V was trimmed by 5 bases and J by 8 bases, leaving 9 bases between them.

The chain has TRBV5-6 and TRBJ1-1; D is unclear. CDR1 is SGHDT, CDR2 YYEEEE, per germline. The V end was cut by 2 bases, the J end by 4 bases, with 9 bases between. The CDR3 covers 13 residues. The CDR3 is CASSFRGVTEAFF. As DNA, the CDR3 is TGTGCCAGCAGCTTCCGGGGAGTCACTGAAGCTTTCTTT.